This paragraph reports one T cell receptor (beta chain). Its antigen is currently unknown. These data come from a study of identical twins. Study-wide results and caveats: The study drew conclusions from cross-sectional statistical analysis, not from following the same donors. Beta out-of-frame sequences showed weaker excess twin sharing. The authors noted that invariant MAIT and iNKT cells could partly confound zero-insertion analyses.

Germline V gene sequence: CDR1 MGHRA, CDR2 YSYEKL. V shed 1 base and J shed 6 bases, with 21 bases lying between them. CDR3 length: 18 amino acids. Unique molecular identifiers were present on cDNA, and template switching added a universal primer site. TCRdb re-called the 5' RACE reads with MiXCR, one entry per CDR3 protein. The sample carries about 240,000 distinct CDR3 sequences, roughly 13% recorded once. The same data also contributed to another study, on yellow fever vaccine responses in identical twins.

This TCR was sampled from a woman aged 18-29 years in good health. Sequencing was performed on memory (CD45RO+) T cells sorted from blood. V is TRBV4-1 and J is TRBJ2-2; D perhaps matches TRBD1 (6 bases). CDR3 sequence (DNA): TGCGCCAGCAGCCAAGGCCAACGGGGCAGGGGCCCCGCCGGGGAGCTGTTTTTT. This gives the protein CASSQGQRGRGPAGELFF.